This is a list of T cell receptor beta chains from one sample in a study of identical twins. TCRdb reanalysed the 5' RACE reads using MiXCR and keeps one entry per CDR3 protein. There are some 660,000 distinct CDR3 sequences in the sample; 8.6% occur only once, and 0.98% lies in the top ten. These sequences were also reported in another study, on yellow fever vaccine responses in identical twins.

Sequencing was done on a sample of PBMCs. These receptor sequences come from a young woman in good health. Each CDR3 is given with its conserved first and last residue. A D gene is named only where the DNA matches it firmly. Clone size, where shown, is once, few, many, or a class for clones that have expanded.

v_call,d_call,clone_size,cdr3_aa
TRBV20-1,TRBD2,many,CSARDREVPPGTEQYF
TRBV7-2,NA,many,CASSLVWSQETQYF
TRBV3-1,NA,few,CASSQGIHSNYGYTF
TRBV20-1,NA,many,CSARDQGLAKNIQYF
TRBV5-5,NA,few,CASSTVPGNNEQFF
TRBV5-1,TRBD2,once,CASSWRTSGTSTDTQYF
TRBV4-1,NA,many,CASSQPDSYNEQFF
TRBV27,TRBD2,NA,CASSFTSGKYEQYF
TRBV18,NA,few,CASSPQNQGNTEAFF
TRBV14,TRBD1,once,CASSQETGMLYF
TRBV5-1,TRBD1,many,CASSQGDTRRGTEAFF
TRBV11-2,TRBD1,NA,CASSLDPLPGGGTDTQYF
TRBV5-6,NA,NA,CASSFGGAHGNQPQHF
TRBV20-1,TRBD2,NA,CSVVAGVGTDTQYF
TRBV29-1,TRBD1,many,CSVGRDRGYEQYF
TRBV7-9,NA,few,CASSEVRPDTQYF
TRBV27,NA,few,CASSFLDNEQFF
TRBV6-2/TRBV6-3,NA,many,CASSQASGANVLTF
TRBV18,NA,few,CASSPGQNEQFF
TRBV20-1,TRBD2,few,CSAYIAGGETQYF
TRBV15,NA,many,CATSISSGDEQYF
TRBV11-2,NA,few,CASSPDRFALTSSYEQYF
TRBV3-1,NA,many,CASSQGGAEAFF
TRBV6-2/TRBV6-3,NA,NA,CASSYSKTQGPYEQYF
TRBV6-5,TRBD2,NA,CASKHLADEQYF
TRBV14,NA,NA,CASCRDAYNEQFF
TRBV5-1,NA,few,CASSFQVDNSPLHF
TRBV29-1,NA,NA,CSVEGQFRPYEQYF
TRBV5-1,NA,NA,CASSLGPPSNQPQHF
TRBV12-3/TRBV12-4,NA,few,CASSLAINQPQHF